Listed below are T cell receptor beta chains from one sample, sequenced in a study of cytomegalovirus exposure and HLA in healthy donors. Profiled with immunoSEQ multiplex PCR; TCRdb holds only in-frame clones, not every one. The data contain roughly 110,000 clones, 70% to 85% of them singletons. The sequenced material came from PBMCs. The receptors here all came from a male donor in good health and CMV-seronegative. CDR3s include the opening cysteine and the closing phenylalanine or tryptophan. D genes are given only for firm matches. Only part of the rows carry a size: once, few, many, or a class if the clone is expanded.

d_call,clone_size,v_call,cdr3_aa
TRBD1,.,TRBV14,CASSRRDREMTNEKLFF
.,.,TRBV4-1,CASSPRLGTDTQYF
.,once,TRBV5-1,CASSLSRSTLTDTQYF
.,few,TRBV18,CASSPSFVSGPQNNEQFF
.,.,TRBV15,CATSRDLHEAQYF
TRBD2,.,TRBV19,CASGLAGGREQYF
TRBD2,few,TRBV10-3,CAISESLAGGIGELFF
TRBD1,.,TRBV7-7,CASSNRDRGEQFF
.,.,TRBV2,CASTKVGVAAYNEQFF
TRBD1,.,TRBV11-2,CASSLAGGSPLHF
.,.,TRBV21-1,CASREDRGLGTEAFF
.,.,TRBV19,CASSTRDSRPNEQFF
.,.,TRBV27,CASSLSPQWNTGELFF
.,.,TRBV10-1,CASSDVFEEPDTQYF
.,.,TRBV29-1,CSVRQPILNTEAFF
.,few,TRBV10-1,CASSEGGENEKLFF
TRBD1,.,TRBV4-1,CASSQTRDRSYEQYF